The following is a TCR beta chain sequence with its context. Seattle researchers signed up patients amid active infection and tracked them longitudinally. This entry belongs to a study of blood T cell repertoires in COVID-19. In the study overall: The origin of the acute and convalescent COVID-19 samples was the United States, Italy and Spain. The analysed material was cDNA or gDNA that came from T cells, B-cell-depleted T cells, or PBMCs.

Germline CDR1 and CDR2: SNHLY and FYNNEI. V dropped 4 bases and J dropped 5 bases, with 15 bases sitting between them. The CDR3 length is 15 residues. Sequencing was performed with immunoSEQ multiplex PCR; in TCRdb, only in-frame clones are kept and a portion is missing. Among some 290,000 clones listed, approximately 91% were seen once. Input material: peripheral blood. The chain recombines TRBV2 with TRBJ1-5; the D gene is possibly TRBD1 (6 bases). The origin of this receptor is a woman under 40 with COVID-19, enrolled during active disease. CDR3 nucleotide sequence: TGTGCCAGCAGTGTAGGTGGGACACAAGATCAGCCCCAGCATTTT. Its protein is CASSVGGTQDQPQHF.